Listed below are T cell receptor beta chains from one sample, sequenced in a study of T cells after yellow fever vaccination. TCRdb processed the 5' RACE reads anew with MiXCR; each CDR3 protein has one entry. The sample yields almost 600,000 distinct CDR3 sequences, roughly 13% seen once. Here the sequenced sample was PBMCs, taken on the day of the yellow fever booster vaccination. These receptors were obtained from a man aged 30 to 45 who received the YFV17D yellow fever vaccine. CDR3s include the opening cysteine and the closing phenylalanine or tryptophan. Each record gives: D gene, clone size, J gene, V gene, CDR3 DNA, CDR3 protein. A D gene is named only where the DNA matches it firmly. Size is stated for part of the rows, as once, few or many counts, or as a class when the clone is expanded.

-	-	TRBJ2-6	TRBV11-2	TGTGCCAGCAGCTTAGATTGGGGGGCTGGGGCCAACGTCCTGACTTTC	CASSLDWGAGANVLTF
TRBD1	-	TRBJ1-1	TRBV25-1	TGTGCCAGCAAAGAACAGGGGGTCTCTGGTATGGAAGCTTTCTTT	CASKEQGVSGMEAFF
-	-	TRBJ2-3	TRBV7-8	TGTGCCAGCAGACCCCGGGTCACAGATACGCAGTATTTT	CASRPRVTDTQYF
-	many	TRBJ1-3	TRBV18	TGTGCCAGCTCACCCGACAGCTCTGGAAACACCATATATTTT	CASSPDSSGNTIYF
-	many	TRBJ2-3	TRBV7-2	TGTGCCAGCAGCTTAGTTGGGGGAGCAGATACGCAGTATTTT	CASSLVGGADTQYF
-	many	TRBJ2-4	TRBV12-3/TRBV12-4	TGTGCCAGCAGTTTCTGGGTTGGGGATGGAGGGCCTAAAAACATTCAGTACTTC	CASSFWVGDGGPKNIQYF
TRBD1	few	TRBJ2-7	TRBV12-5	TGTGCTAGTGGTTTGCGCGACAGGGGGAGGGACGAGCAGTACTTC	CASGLRDRGRDEQYF
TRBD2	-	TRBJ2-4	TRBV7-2	TGTGCCAGCAGCATTTCCGGGACTAGCGTCAACATTCAGTACTTC	CASSISGTSVNIQYF
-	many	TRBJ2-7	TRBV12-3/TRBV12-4	TGTGCCAGCAGTCTCCGAGGGACGGAGTCCTACGAGCAGTACTTC	CASSLRGTESYEQYF
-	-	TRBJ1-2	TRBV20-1	TGCAGTGCTAGGGTACGGGGTGGGGACTATGGCTACACCTTC	CSARVRGGDYGYTF
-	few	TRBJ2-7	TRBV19	TGTGCCAGTAGTATACTATTAGACAGTTCCTACGAGCAGTACTTC	CASSILLDSSYEQYF
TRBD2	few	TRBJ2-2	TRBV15	TGTGCCACCAGCAGACTTGCGGGAGGTGGTGCCGGGGAGCTGTTTTTT	CATSRLAGGGAGELFF
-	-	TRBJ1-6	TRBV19	TGTGCCAGTAGTACCCGGCCACAGGGATTTAATTCACCCCTCCACTTT	CASSTRPQGFNSPLHF
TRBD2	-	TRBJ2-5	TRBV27	TGTGCCAGCAGTTTATATTTCAGACTAGCGGGAGAGGGGGACCAAGAGACCCAGTACTTC	CASSLYFRLAGEGDQETQYF
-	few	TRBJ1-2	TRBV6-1	TGTGCCACCTTTACCCTGGAGATCTATGGCTACACCTTC	CATFTLEIYGYTF
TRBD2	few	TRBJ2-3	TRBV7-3	TGTGCCAGCAGCTTAGCGGGAGCCCTCACAGATACGCAGTATTTT	CASSLAGALTDTQYF
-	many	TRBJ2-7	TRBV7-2	TGTGCCAGCAGGGCTCCCCAGGGCTACGAGCAGTACTTC	CASRAPQGYEQYF
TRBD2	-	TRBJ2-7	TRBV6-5	TGTGCCAGCAGTTACCTGACGCGGGGGATGTCCTACGAGCAGTACTTC	CASSYLTRGMSYEQYF
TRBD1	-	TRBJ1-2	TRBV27	TGTGCCAGCAGTTCACTTATCCCGGACAGGGCTGGCTACACCTTC	CASSSLIPDRAGYTF
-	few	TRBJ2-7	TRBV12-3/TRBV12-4	TGTGCCAGCAGTTTTACTCCGGTGTCCATCTACGAGCAGTACTTC	CASSFTPVSIYEQYF
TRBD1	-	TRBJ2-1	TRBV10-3	TGTGCCACAGCCACAGGGGGTGAGCAGTTCTTC	CATATGGEQFF
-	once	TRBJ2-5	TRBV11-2	TGTGCCAGCAGCTTAACTCCGGTACCGCAAGAGACCCAGTACTTC	CASSLTPVPQETQYF
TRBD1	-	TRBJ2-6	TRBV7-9	TGTGCCAGCAGCGAGACAGGGACTGGGGCCAACGTCCTGACTTTC	CASSETGTGANVLTF
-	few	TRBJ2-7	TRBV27	TGTGCCAGCAGAGACGGGGAAAACCCGTATGAGCAGTACTTC	CASRDGENPYEQYF
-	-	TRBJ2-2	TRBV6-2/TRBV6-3	TGTGCCAGCAGTTACTCAGGCGGGGGCGTCGGCGGGGAGCTGTTTTTT	CASSYSGGGVGGELFF
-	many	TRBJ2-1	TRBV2	TGTGCCAGCCATCAGGGTATCTATGAGCAGTTCTTC	CASHQGIYEQFF
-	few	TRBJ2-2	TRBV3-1	TGTGCCAGCAGCCAATGGCGAACCGGGGAGCTGTTTTTT	CASSQWRTGELFF
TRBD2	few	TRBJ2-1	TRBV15	TGTGCCACCAGCAGAGTGGTAGCGGGGACTCGGGAGCAGTTCTTC	CATSRVVAGTREQFF
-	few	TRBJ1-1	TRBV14	TGTGCCAGCAGCCACCGAAGGTCGCAGGTGAACACTGAAGCTTTCTTT	CASSHRRSQVNTEAFF
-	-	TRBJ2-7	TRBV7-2	TGTGCCAGCAGCTTTCGCCTATCTAGGGGCTCCTACGAGCAGTACTTC	CASSFRLSRGSYEQYF
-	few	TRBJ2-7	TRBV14	TGTGCCAGCAGCCAAGGGTCGGGCGAGCAGTACTTC	CASSQGSGEQYF
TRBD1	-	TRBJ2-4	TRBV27	TGTGCCAGCGGACAGGGAAGAAACATTCAGTACTTC	CASGQGRNIQYF
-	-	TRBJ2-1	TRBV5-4	TGTGCCAGCGGCCTGGGGGGGCGGGAGTTGGGGGAGCAGTTCTTC	CASGLGGRELGEQFF
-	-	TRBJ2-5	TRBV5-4	TGTGCCAGCAGCTTGGGACCGAGAGGGAAAGAGACCCAGTACTTC	CASSLGPRGKETQYF
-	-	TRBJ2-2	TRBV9	TGTGCCAGCAGCGTAGGCAGGAGCCCCGGGGAGCTGTTTTTT	CASSVGRSPGELFF
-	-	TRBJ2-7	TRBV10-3	TGTGCCATCGGTTGGGCAGGGAACTACGAGCAGTACTTC	CAIGWAGNYEQYF
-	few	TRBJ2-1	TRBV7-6	TGTGCCCCCTACCACAATGAGCAGTTCTTC	CAPYHNEQFF
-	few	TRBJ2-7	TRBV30	TGTGCCTGGAAACTGGGATACGAGCAGTACTTC	CAWKLGYEQYF
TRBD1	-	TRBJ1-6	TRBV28	TGTGCCAGCAGTTTTCCCAACAGGGGGAGGAATTCACCCCTCCACTTT	CASSFPNRGRNSPLHF
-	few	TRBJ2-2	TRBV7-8	TGTGCCAGCAGCTTAGAGTACAGGAACACCGGGGAGCTGTTTTTT	CASSLEYRNTGELFF
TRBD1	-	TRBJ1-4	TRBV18	TGTGCCAGCTCACCGACAGGGGGATCGGGTGAAAAACTGTTTTTT	CASSPTGGSGEKLFF
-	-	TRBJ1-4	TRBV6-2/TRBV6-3	TGTGCCAGCAGTGCTCACGCCGGGGGAGAAAAACTGTTTTTT	CASSAHAGGEKLFF
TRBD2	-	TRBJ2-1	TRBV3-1	TGTGCCAGCAGTACTAGCGGGACGAACGGGGAGCAGTTCTTC	CASSTSGTNGEQFF
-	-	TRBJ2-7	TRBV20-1	TGCAGTGCGAAGCGGAACTCCTACGAGCAGTACTTC	CSAKRNSYEQYF
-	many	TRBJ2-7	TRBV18	TGTGCCAGCTCGTACAGGGTTTCCTACGAGCAGTACTTC	CASSYRVSYEQYF
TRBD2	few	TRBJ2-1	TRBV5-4	TGTGCCAGCAGCTTAGAACTAGCGGCCGAGCAGTTCTTC	CASSLELAAEQFF
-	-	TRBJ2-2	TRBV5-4	TGTGCCAGCAGCCCCTACAGCGGGACAGCCAACACCGGGGAGCTGTTTTTT	CASSPYSGTANTGELFF
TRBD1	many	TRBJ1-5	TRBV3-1	TGTGCCAGCAGCAGCCGGGACAGGGGAAATCAGCCCCAGCATTTT	CASSSRDRGNQPQHF
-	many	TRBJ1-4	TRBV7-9	TGTGCCAGCAGCTTAGGGGCGGGCGATGAAAAACTGTTTTTT	CASSLGAGDEKLFF
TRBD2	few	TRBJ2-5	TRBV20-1	TGCAGTGCTAGCAGCGGGACCACGGCAGAGACCCAGTACTTC	CSASSGTTAETQYF
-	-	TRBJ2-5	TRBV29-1	TGCAGCGTTGAGGCAGGACGGGAGACCCAGTACTTC	CSVEAGRETQYF
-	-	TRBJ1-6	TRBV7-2	TGTGCCAGCAGCAGTTGGGGATCCAATAATTCACCCCTCCACTTT	CASSSWGSNNSPLHF
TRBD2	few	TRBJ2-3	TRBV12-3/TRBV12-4	TGTGCCAGCAACCTCCCGGGAGGGACTAGGAGCACAGATACGCAGTATTTT	CASNLPGGTRSTDTQYF
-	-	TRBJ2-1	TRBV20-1	TGCAGTGCTAGGCCTAGTAGCTCCTACAATGAGCAGTTCTTC	CSARPSSSYNEQFF
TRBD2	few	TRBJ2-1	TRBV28	TGTGCCAGCAGTCTCGGGACTAGCGGGAGGATGGGTGAGCAGTTCTTC	CASSLGTSGRMGEQFF
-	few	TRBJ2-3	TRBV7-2	TGTGCCAGCAGTCCTGCCGGAGGGGGGGTAGATACGCAGTATTTT	CASSPAGGGVDTQYF
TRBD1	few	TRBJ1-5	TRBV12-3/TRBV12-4	TGTGCCAGCAGTTTGGGCAGGGGGAGAGGGGCCCAGCATTTT	CASSLGRGRGAQHF
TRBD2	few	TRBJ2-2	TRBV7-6	TGTGCCAGCAGCTTAGTACTAGCGGCCGGGGAGCTGTTTTTT	CASSLVLAAGELFF
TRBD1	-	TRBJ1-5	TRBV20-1	TGCAGTACCGGACCGGGACAGAACAATCAGCCCCAGCATTTT	CSTGPGQNNQPQHF
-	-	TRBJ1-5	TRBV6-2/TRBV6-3	TGTGCCAGCAGCCGCATTAGTTATAGCAATCAGCCCCAGCATTTT	CASSRISYSNQPQHF